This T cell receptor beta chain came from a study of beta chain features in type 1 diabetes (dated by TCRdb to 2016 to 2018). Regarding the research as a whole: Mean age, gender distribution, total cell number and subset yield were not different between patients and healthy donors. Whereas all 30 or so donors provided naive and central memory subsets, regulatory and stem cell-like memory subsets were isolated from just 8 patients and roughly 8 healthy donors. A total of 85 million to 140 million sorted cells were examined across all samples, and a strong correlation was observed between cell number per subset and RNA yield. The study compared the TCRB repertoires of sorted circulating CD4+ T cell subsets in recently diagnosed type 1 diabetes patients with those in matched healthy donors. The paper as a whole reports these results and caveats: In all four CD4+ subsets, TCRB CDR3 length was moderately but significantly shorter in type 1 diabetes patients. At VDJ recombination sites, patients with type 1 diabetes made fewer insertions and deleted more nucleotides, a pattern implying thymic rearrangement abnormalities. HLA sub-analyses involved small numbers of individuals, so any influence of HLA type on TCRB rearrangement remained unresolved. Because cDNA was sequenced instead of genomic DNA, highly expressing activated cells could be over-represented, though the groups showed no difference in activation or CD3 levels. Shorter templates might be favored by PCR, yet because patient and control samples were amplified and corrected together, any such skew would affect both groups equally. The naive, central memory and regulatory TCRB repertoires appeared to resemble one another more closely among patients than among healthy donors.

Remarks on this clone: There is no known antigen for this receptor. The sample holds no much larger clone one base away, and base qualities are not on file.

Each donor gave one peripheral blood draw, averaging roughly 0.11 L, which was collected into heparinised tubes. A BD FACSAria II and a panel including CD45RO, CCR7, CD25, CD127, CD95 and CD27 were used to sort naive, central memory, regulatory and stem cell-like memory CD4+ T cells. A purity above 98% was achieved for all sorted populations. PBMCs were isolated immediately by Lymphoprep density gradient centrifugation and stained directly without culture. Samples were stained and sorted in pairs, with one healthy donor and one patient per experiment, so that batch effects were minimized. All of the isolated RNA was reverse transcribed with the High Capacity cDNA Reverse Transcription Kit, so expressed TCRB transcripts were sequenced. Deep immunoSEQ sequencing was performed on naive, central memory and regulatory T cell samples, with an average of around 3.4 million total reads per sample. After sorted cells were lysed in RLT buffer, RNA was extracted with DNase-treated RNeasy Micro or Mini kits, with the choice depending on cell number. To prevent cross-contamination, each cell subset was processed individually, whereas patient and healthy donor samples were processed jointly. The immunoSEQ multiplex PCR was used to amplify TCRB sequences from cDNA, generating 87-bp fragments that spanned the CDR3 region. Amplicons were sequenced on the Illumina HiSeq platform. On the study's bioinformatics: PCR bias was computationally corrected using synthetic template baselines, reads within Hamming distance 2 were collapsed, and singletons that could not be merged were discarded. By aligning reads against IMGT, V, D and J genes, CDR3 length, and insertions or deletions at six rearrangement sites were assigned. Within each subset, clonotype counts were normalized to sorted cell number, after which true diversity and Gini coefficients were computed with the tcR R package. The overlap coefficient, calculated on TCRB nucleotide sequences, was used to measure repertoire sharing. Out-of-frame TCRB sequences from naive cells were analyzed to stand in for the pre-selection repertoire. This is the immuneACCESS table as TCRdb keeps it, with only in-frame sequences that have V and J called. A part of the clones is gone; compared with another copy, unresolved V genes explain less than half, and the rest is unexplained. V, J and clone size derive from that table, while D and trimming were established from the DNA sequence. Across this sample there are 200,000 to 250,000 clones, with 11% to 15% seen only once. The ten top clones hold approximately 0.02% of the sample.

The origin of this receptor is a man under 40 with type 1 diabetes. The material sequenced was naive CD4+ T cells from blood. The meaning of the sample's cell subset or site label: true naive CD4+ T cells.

The nucleotide sequence is given as TGTGCCAGCAGCTCAGGGACAGGGACCTATTACGAGCAGTACTTC. Translated, this gives CASSSGTGTYYEQYF. Here the chain combines TRBV7-8 and TRBJ2-7; 9 junctional bases match TRBD1. Trimmed from V: 4 bases; trimmed from J: 4 bases; junction bases lacking a gene match: 8. CDR1 and CDR2 were assigned from the germline V gene as SGHVS and FQNEAQ. The cysteine opens and the phenylalanine closes a CDR3 of 15 amino acids. CDR3 DNA is the only sequence kept; it has 45 bases, read in frame from the first base. Reference TRBV7-8 and TRBJ2-7 genes cover what lies past the CDR3, so the full variable domain is GAGVSQSPRYKVAKRGQDVALRCDPISGHVSLFWYQQALGQGPEFLTYFQNEAQLDKSGLPSDRFFAERPEGSVSTLKIQRTQQEDSAVYLCASSSGTGTYYEQYFGPGTRLTVT.